This entry describes one T cell receptor (beta chain). The antigen is not known. 13 Jbeta primers and 60 Vbeta primers were used for the PCR. Sequenced by immunoSEQ multiplex PCR; TCRdb stores in-frame clones only, minus some. The table records more than 55,000 clones, approximately 80% of them present only once. The V and J ends lost 6 bases and 1 base respectively, with 9 bases between them. The CDR3 totals 13 residues. Germline CDR1 and CDR2: MNHEY and SVGAGI. This specimen comes from a study of cytomegalovirus exposure and HLA in healthy donors. Whole-study results and caveats: It was reported in a later analysis that an Asian-associated ancestry cluster showed fewer N-insertions than the roughly 620-donor mean. Using a false discovery rate of 0.05, a later analysis showed that roughly 16,000 TCR beta sequences were associated with HLA alleles. The investigators catalogued 150 to 200 TCR beta chains as cytomegalovirus-associated.

This cohort consisted of healthy bone marrow donors. The rearrangement joins TRBV6-5 to TRBJ1-1; D gene unclear. This clonotype was sampled from a human donor in good health. Sequencing was done on a sample of PBMCs. The CDR3 DNA sequence: TGTGCCAGCAGCGCCGAGGAGAACACTGAAGCTTTCTTT. It codes for CASSAEENTEAFF.